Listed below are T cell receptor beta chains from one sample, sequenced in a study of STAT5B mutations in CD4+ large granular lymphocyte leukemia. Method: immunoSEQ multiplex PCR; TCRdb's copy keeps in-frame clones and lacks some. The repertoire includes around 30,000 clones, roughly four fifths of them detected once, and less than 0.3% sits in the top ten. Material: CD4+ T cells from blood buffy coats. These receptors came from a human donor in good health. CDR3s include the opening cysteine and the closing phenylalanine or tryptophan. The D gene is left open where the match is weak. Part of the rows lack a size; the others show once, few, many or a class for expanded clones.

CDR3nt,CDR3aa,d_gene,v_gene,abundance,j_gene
TGTGCCAGCAGCTTGGAACTCCTAACGGGTGAGCAGTACTTC,CASSLELLTGEQYF,-,TRBV5-4,-,TRBJ2-7
TGTGCCAGCAGTGGGTCGAGCAATCAGCCCCAGCATTTT,CASSGSSNQPQHF,-,TRBV25-1,-,TRBJ1-5
TGTGCCTGGAGTCTCTTCAGGGACCCTGAAGCTTTCTTT,CAWSLFRDPEAFF,-,TRBV30,few,TRBJ1-1
TGTGCCATCAGTGAGGGCGTTGGGACAGGGGGCACAGAGACCCAGTACTTC,CAISEGVGTGGTETQYF,TRBD1,TRBV10-3,few,TRBJ2-5
TGCGCCAGCACCCCTGGGAGCCAGAGTTACATGAACACTGAAGCTTTCTTT,CASTPGSQSYMNTEAFF,-,TRBV5-1,few,TRBJ1-1
TGTGCCAGCAGCTTGGTAGAGGCCCATCGGAGGTCACCCCTCCACTTT,CASSLVEAHRRSPLHF,-,TRBV5-6,few,TRBJ1-6
TGTGCCAGCAGCTCTGCGGGGACTGAAAAACTGTTTTTT,CASSSAGTEKLFF,-,TRBV7-9,-,TRBJ1-4
TGTGCCAGCTCACCTTCTCGCACGAGCAATCAGCCCCAGCATTTT,CASSPSRTSNQPQHF,-,TRBV18,-,TRBJ1-5
TGTGCCAGTAGAACAGGGATTAACACTGAAGCTTTCTTT,CASRTGINTEAFF,-,TRBV2,few,TRBJ1-1
TGCAGCGTCGCCACCGGGACAGAAAACACAGATACGCAGTATTTT,CSVATGTENTDTQYF,TRBD1,TRBV29-1,-,TRBJ2-3